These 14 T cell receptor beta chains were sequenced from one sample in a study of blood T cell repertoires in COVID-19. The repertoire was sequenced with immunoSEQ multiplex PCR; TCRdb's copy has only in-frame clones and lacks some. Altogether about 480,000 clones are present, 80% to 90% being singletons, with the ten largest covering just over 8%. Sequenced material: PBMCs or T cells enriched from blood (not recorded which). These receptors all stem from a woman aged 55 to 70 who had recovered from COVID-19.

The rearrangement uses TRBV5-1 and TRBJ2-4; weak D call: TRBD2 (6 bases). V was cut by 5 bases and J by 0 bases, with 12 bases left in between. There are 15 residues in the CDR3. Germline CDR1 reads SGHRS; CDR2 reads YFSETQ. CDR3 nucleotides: TGCGCCAGCAGTTCCCCGGGGGTAGCCAAAAACATTCAGTACTTC. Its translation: CASSSPGVAKNIQYF.

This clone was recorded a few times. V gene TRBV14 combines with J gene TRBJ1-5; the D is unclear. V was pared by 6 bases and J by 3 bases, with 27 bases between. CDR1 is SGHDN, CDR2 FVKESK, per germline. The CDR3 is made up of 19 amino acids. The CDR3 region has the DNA TGTGCCAGCAGGGGAAGGGCCCCACACCGGACGCGGGACAATCAGCCCCAGCATTTT. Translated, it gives CASRGRAPHRTRDNQPQHF.

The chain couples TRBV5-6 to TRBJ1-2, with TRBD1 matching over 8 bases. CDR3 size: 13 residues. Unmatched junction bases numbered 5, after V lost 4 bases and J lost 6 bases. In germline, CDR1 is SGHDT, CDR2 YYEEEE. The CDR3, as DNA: TGTGCCAGCAGCGAGGGACAGGTTGATGGCTACACCTTC. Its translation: CASSEGQVDGYTF.

CDR3 region: CASSQVVREGELFF. As DNA, the CDR3 is TGTGCCAGCAGCCAAGTCGTGAGGGAGGGGGAGCTGTTTTTT. V and J are TRBV3-1 (or the pseudogene TRBV3-2) and TRBJ2-2, with TRBD2 as a possible D gene (5 bases). This CDR3 contains 14 residues. V gave up 1 base and J gave up 8 bases, with 11 bases separating them. Germline CDR1 reads LGHDT; CDR2 reads YNNKEL (reference sequence).

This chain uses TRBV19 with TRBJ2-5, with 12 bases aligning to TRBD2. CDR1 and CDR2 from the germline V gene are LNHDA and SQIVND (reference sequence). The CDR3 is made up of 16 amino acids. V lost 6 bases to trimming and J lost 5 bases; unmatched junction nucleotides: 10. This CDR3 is CASSTGLAGRSETQYF. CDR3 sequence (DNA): TGTGCCAGTAGCACTGGACTAGCGGGGAGGTCGGAGACCCAGTACTTC.

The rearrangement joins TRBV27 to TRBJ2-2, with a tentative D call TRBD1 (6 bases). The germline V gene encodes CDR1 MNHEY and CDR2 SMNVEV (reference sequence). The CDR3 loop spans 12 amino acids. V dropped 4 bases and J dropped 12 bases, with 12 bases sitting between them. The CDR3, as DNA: TGTGCCAGCAGTTATGGATGGGGGCAGCTGTTTTTT. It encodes CASSYGWGQLFF.

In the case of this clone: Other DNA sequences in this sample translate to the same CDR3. DNA of the CDR3: TGTGCCAGTAGTATTGGCGGGGGGACCTACAATGAGCAGTTCTTC. Amino acids: CASSIGGGTYNEQFF. This chain connects TRBV19 to TRBJ2-1; 8 bases agree with TRBD2. Germline V gene data show CDR1 as LNHDA and CDR2 as SQIVND (reference sequence). The V gene end was trimmed by 3 bases and the J gene end by 2 bases; junction bases not matched to a gene: 3. The CDR3 totals 15 residues.

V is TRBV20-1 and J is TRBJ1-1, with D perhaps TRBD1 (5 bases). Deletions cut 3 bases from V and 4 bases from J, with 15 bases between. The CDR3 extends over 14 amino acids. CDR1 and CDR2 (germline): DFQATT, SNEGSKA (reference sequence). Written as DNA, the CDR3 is TGCAGTGCTAGTGAAGGGGCGACGGGCACTGAAGCTTTCTTT. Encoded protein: CSASEGATGTEAFF.

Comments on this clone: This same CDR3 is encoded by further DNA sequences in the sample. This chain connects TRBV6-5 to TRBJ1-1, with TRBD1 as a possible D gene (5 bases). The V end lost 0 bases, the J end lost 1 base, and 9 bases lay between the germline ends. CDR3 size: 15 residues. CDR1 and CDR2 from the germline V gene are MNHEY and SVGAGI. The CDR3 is CASSYSQGGNTEAFF. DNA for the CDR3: TGTGCCAGCAGTTACTCCCAGGGAGGGAACACTGAAGCTTTCTTT.

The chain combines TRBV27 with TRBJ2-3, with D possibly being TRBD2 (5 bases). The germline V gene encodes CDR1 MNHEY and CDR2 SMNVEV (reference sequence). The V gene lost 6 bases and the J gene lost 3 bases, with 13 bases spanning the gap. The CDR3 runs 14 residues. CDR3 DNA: TGTGCCAGCAGGCGTCCGGGGTTGACAGATACGCAGTATTTT. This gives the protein CASRRPGLTDTQYF.

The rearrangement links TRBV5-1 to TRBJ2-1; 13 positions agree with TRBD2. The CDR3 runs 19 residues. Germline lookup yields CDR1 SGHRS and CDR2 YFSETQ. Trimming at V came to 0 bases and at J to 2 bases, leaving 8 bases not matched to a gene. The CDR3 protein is CASSLVGLAGSFPYNEQFF. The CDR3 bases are TGCGCCAGCAGCTTGGTGGGACTAGCGGGGAGTTTTCCCTACAATGAGCAGTTCTTC.

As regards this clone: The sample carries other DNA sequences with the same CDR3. In nucleotides, the CDR3 is TGTGCCATCAGTGAAGGTGGCCAGGGAGAGACCCAGTACTTC. It is translated as CAISEGGQGETQYF. This chain uses TRBV10-3 with TRBJ2-5; tentatively, D is TRBD1 (5 bases). The germline V and J ends were trimmed by 3 bases and 4 bases, with 12 bases remaining between them. In germline, CDR1 is ENHRY, CDR2 SYGVKD. This CDR3 has 14 residues.

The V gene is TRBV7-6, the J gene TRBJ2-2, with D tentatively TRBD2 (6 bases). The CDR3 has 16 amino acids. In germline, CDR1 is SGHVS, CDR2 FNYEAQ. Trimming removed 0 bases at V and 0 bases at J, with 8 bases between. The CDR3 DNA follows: TGTGCCAGCAGCTTAGCTGCGGGGACGAACACCGGGGAGCTGTTTTTT. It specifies CASSLAAGTNTGELFF.

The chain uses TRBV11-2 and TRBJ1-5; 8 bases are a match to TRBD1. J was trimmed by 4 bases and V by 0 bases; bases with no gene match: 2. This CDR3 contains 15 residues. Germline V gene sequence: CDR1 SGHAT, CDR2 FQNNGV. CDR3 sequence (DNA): TGTGCCAGCAGCTTAGATACAGGGGGGAATCAGCCCCAGCATTTT. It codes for CASSLDTGGNQPQHF.